This T cell receptor beta chain was captured in a study of blood T cell repertoires in COVID-19. V was trimmed by 2 bases and J by 6 bases, leaving 11 bases between them. This CDR3 comprises 13 residues. The germline CDR1 and CDR2 sequences are MNHEY and SMNVEV (reference sequence). The assay was immunoSEQ multiplex PCR, and TCRdb's table has in-frame clones only and misses some. The data contain about 90,000 clones, 91% of them seen just once; the ten biggest clones take up 1.8%. J is TRBJ2-7 and V is TRBV27; maybe TRBD1 (5 bases). Sequences were obtained from peripheral blood. This TCR came from a human donor with active COVID-19. The donor label of this sample is uncertain. The CDR3 DNA reads as TGTGCCAGCAGTTTAAATTGGGGCTCCGAGCAGTACTTC. Its protein is CASSLNWGSEQYF.